This TCR beta chain was captured in a study of blood T cell repertoires in COVID-19. Method: immunoSEQ multiplex PCR; TCRdb's copy keeps in-frame clones and lacks some. The data show approximately 300,000 clones, roughly 84% seen once. The CDR3 is 15 residues long. Germline V lookup: CDR1 SGHNT, CDR2 YYREEE (reference sequence). The V gene end was trimmed by 4 bases and the J gene end by 5 bases; junction bases not matched to a gene: 11. The receptor was isolated from a man aged 45-60 years with active or convalescent COVID-19. The J gene is TRBJ2-5, the V gene TRBV5-4; 7 nucleotides line up with TRBD2. Material: peripheral blood. The CDR3 region is CASSPGLDPIETQYF. The CDR3 DNA sequence: TGTGCCAGCAGCCCCGGACTAGATCCGATTGAGACCCAGTACTTC.